This TCR beta chain was obtained from a study of T cell responses to AZD1222 COVID-19 vaccine (dated by TCRdb to the early 2020s). In terms of the full investigation: TCR sequencing was performed for 230 to 250 trial participants, of whom about 200 were given two doses of AZD1222 and some 26 were given two doses of MenACWY control vaccine. Trial participants were enrolled by age into 18-55, 56-69 and 70-plus year subgroups, with about 150, 27 and 61 TCR-sequenced participants respectively.

Points on this clone: The antigen it recognizes is unknown. It has no much larger one-base neighbor in the sample; base qualities were not kept. Distinct nucleotide sequences in the sample also encode this CDR3.

What the research found in general, with its limitations: Conclusions about previously exposed vaccinees are limited because only five or six AZD1222 recipients were SARS-CoV-2 seropositive at baseline. Participants were mostly white British and included more females than males, and it was suggested by the authors that clonal diversity may have been underestimated. Because no samples from the day 14 peak response were available, repertoires could be characterized only after the peak T cell response. A significant rise in spike-specific TCR breadth and depth was observed after two AZD1222 doses relative to day 0 and relative to MenACWY recipients. Reportedly, close to half of the unique spike-specific TCRs recognized epitopes lying outside the regions that are mutated in the B.1.351 and B.1.1.7 variants. The whole spike protein was spanned by vaccine-associated CD4 TCRs, and dominant responses were seen in regions 160-218 and 743-854. In the small 56-69-year group, the increase in depth fell short of significance, most likely because of low power.

The CDR3 regions of human TCRbeta chains were analyzed by immunosequencing. In the paper's pipeline: TCRs in the repertoires were compared against a reference library of SARS-CoV-2-specific TCRs that had been generated with the MIRA antigen-specificity platform. Breadth was defined as the fraction of unique TCRs that were SARS-CoV-2-associated. Depth was defined as the fraction of total T cells that were SARS-CoV-2-associated. Using the MIRA data, each spike-specific TCR was mapped to the spike region that the TCR reacts to and placed in a CD4 or CD8 class. Log10-transformed breadth and depth values were compared by one-way ANOVA with Sidak's multiple comparisons tests. TCRdb re-hosts the immuneACCESS table, in-frame sequences only. Its copies lack some clones; in the studies checked, an unresolved V gene accounts for under half of them, and the cause for the rest is not known. D and trimming come from the DNA, and the V and J calls and clone size come from that table. The sample contains roughly 150,000 clones, around 86% of them found a single time. The ten largest clones represent roughly a tenth of the sample.

The intended sense of this specimen's time point label: about 28 days (+/-7) after the second vaccine dose. AZD1222 recipients whose second dose came at about 4 weeks and those whose second dose came at about 12 weeks were combined into one group, since spike-specific TCR depth and breadth did not differ between the two schedules. Samples from vaccinated people were obtained from the UK trials COV001 and COV002, which included a single-blind randomized controlled phase 2/3 trial of AZD1222 (ChAdOx1 nCoV-19) in healthy adults. For TCRbeta chain sequencing, PBMC samples from trial participants were taken at day 0 and at day 28 after the second dose. The sequencing here drew on peripheral blood, taken 28 days after the second AZD1222 dose. The sequence came from an adult who received the AZD1222 COVID-19 vaccine.

CDR3 sequence: CASSLVGGGNTIYF. The DNA sequence is as follows: TGTGCCAGCAGCTTGGTTGGGGGCGGAAACACCATATATTTT. The sequence joins TRBV5-4 to TRBJ1-3, with a tentative D gene TRBD1 over 6 matching bases. The CDR3 runs 14 residues from the cysteine to the phenylalanine. Only CDR3 DNA remains: 42 bases, in frame from the first base. CDR1 and CDR2, per the germline V gene (reference sequence), are SGHNT and YYREEE. A distance of 8 bases separates the germline ends of V and J, which lose 0 bases and 4 bases respectively.